This TCR beta chain was captured by sequencing in a study of blood T cell repertoires in COVID-19. V shed 0 bases, J shed 5 bases, and the junction held 6 bases outside the gene matches. The CDR3 consists of 16 residues. CDR1 and CDR2 (germline): MNHEY, SMNVEV (reference sequence). Participant reports of clinical history set cohort assignment. Symptom resolution, clearance, or two negative PCRs marked the recovered donors of Cohort 3. The data were produced by immunoSEQ multiplex PCR, yet TCRdb's version contains in-frame clones alone and is incomplete. The profile shows about 150,000 clones, more than 75% of them singletons.

The clonotype originates from a woman aged 50 to 60 who had recovered from COVID-19. The V and J genes are TRBV27 and TRBJ2-1, with 8 positions matching TRBD2. The sample comprised PBMCs or T cells enriched from blood (not recorded which). The CDR3 loop is CASSLSRAGAHNEQFF. CDR3 DNA: TGTGCCAGCAGTTTATCCCGAGCGGGAGCCCACAATGAGCAGTTCTTC.